Shown below are 6 T cell receptor beta chains from a single sample sequenced in a study of OX40 agonist ivuxolimab in advanced cancers. Generated by immunoSEQ multiplex PCR, the TCRdb table keeps only in-frame clones and is missing some. The data hold about 67,000 clones, with 85% to 90% observed a single time. The source material was CD4+ or CD8+ T cells sorted from blood, sampled in a trial of the OX40 agonist ivuxolimab. The source of these receptors is an adult with an advanced solid tumor such as melanoma, head and neck, liver or kidney cancer.

This clone showed up just once. The rearrangement links TRBV11-2 to TRBJ2-2; D gene unclear. CDR3 length: 17 amino acids. Per the germline V gene, CDR1 is SGHAT and CDR2 is FQNNGV. V was clipped by 2 bases and J by 2 bases, with 15 bases between them. CDR3 in DNA: TGTGCCAGCAGCTTATCGTTGGCCGGGTCCAACACCGGGGAGCTGTTTTTT. As protein: CASSLSLAGSNTGELFF.

The chain joins TRBV5-3 to TRBJ1-1, with D uncertain. TRBV5-3 is marked as an open reading frame, function uncertain. Trimming cost V 0 bases and J 1 base, with 10 bases left between them. The length of the CDR3 is 15 residues. Here the CDR3 DNA reads TGTGCCAGAAGCTTGGGTGGAGGTGCGAACACTGAAGCTTTCTTT. It codes for CARSLGGGANTEAFF.

This clone showed up just a few times. The CDR3 bases are TGTGCCAGCAGCTCCCCCTGGGGGGGGCCCACCTACAATGAGCAGTTCTTC. This translates into CASSSPWGGPTYNEQFF. V is TRBV7-9 and J is TRBJ2-1, with D tentatively TRBD2 (7 bases). Germline V gene lookup returns CDR1 SEHNR and CDR2 FQNEAQ (reference sequence). The germline V and J ends were trimmed by 4 bases and 2 bases, with 18 bases remaining between them. The CDR3 covers 17 residues. Filled out from reference TRBV7-9 and TRBJ2-1, the complete variable domain reads DTGVSQNPRHKITKRGQNVTFRCDPISEHNRLYWYRQTLGQGPEFLTYFQNEAQLEKSRLLSDRFSAERPKGSFSTLEIQRTEQGDSAMYLCASSSPWGGPTYNEQFFGPGTRLTVL.

This chain uses TRBV19 with TRBJ2-3; 7 positions agree with TRBD1. CDR1 and CDR2 (germline): LNHDA, SQIVND (reference sequence). V lost 6 bases to trimming and J lost 0 bases; unmatched junction nucleotides: 3. The CDR3 sequence is 14 residues long. The CDR3 here is CASRLDRSTDTQYF. CDR3 DNA sequence: TGTGCCAGTAGGTTGGACAGGAGCACAGATACGCAGTATTTT.

The chain recombines TRBV28 with TRBJ2-1, with TRBD1 identical over 9 bases. The CDR3 runs 16 residues. Looked up from germline, CDR1 is MDHEN and CDR2 is SYDVKM. The J segment lost 7 bases and the V segment lost 6 bases, leaving 13 bases of the junction unmatched. CDR3 DNA: TGTGCCAGCAGGGCCCTCGGGACAGGGTTTTGGAATGAGCAGTTCTTC. It specifies CASRALGTGFWNEQFF.

The rearrangement uses TRBV27 and TRBJ2-7; 8 bases agree with TRBD1. CDR1 and CDR2 from the germline V gene are MNHEY and SMNVEV (reference sequence). The trim removed 5 bases at V and 3 bases at J, leaving 3 bases unmatched. The CDR3 has 13 residues. CDR3 region: CASSPGQGYEQYF. CDR3 DNA: TGTGCCAGCAGTCCCGGACAGGGCTACGAGCAGTACTTC.